This record covers a single T cell receptor beta chain. What it binds is not known. This record comes from a study of T cell responses to AZD1222 COVID-19 vaccine. Study-level results: Spike-specific TCR breadth and depth went up after people got two AZD1222 doses.

The V and J ends lost 4 bases and 5 bases respectively, with 14 bases between them. CDR3 size: 14 residues. The germline CDR1 and CDR2 sequences are SGHTS and YDEGEE. TCRdb's copy holds only in-frame clones and misses some; the assay was immunoSEQ multiplex PCR. The sample holds around 110,000 clones, about 90% seen once. The gene calls are TRBV5-8 and TRBJ2-3; no clear D. This TCR was sampled from an adult in good health. The sequencing here drew on peripheral blood, taken on day 0 of AZD1222 vaccination. The chain's CDR3 is CASSRKVGGDTQYF. As DNA, the CDR3 is TGTGCCAGCAGCAGGAAGGTCGGTGGAGATACGCAGTATTTT.